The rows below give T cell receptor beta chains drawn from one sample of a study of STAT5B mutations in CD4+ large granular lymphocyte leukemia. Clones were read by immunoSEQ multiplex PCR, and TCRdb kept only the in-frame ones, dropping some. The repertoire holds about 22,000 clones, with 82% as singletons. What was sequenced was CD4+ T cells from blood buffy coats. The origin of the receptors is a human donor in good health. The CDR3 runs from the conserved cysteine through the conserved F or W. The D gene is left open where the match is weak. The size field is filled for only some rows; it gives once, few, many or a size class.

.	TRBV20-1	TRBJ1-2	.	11	TGCAGTGCTAGATTCGAAGATGGCTACACCTTC	CSARFEDGYTF
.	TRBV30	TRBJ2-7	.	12	TGTGCCTGGGGCGGACTATCCTACGAGCAGTACTTC	CAWGGLSYEQYF
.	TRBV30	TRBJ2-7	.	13	TGTGCCTGGAGTGTAGGCAGGGGATACGAGCAGTACTTC	CAWSVGRGYEQYF
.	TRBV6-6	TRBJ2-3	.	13	TGTGCCAGCAGTTACTCGGGGACAGATACGCAGTATTTT	CASSYSGTDTQYF
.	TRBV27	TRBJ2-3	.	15	TGTGCCAGCCGAAGGCGGGAAACTAGCACAGATACGCAGTATTTT	CASRRRETSTDTQYF
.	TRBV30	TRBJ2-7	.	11	TGTGCCTGGAGTGGCCGTATGGAGCAGTACTTC	CAWSGRMEQYF
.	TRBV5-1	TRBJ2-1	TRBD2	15	TGCGCCAGCAGCTTGGCCGCGGGGGGGCCCAATGAGCAGTTCTTC	CASSLAAGGPNEQFF
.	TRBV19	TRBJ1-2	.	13	TGTGCCAGTAGAACTGACACGGTCCATGGCTACACCTTC	CASRTDTVHGYTF
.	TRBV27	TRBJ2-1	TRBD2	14	TGTGCCAGCAGGCTAGCGGGAGTGAGCAATGAGCAGTTCTTC	CASRLAGVSNEQFF
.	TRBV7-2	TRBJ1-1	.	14	TGTGCCAGCAGCTTAGGGGGGGCCGGGACGCAAGCTTTCTTT	CASSLGGAGTQAFF
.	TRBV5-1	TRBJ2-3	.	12	TGCGCCAGCAAAGAGGGAGCAGATACGCAGTATTTT	CASKEGADTQYF
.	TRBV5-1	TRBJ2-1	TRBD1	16	TGCGCCAGCAGCAGAACCGGGACAGGGTTGGTCAATGAGCAGTTCTTC	CASSRTGTGLVNEQFF
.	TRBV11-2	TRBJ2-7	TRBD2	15	TGTGCCAGCAGCTCTACCCGGGACTACGTCTCCGAGCAGTACTTC	CASSSTRDYVSEQYF
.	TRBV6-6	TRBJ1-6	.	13	TGTGCCAGCAGTTACGAGGGTATTTCACCCCTCCACTTT	CASSYEGISPLHF
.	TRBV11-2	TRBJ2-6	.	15	TGTGCCAGCAGCTTCAGGGGATTTGGGGCCAACGTCCTGACTTTC	CASSFRGFGANVLTF
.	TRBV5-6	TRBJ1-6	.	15	TGTGCCAGCAGCTTGGAGGGGCGTCGAGGTTCACCCCTCCACTTT	CASSLEGRRGSPLHF
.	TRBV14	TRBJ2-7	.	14	TGTGCCAGCAGCAAAAGGCCGGGGACCTACGAGCAGTACTTC	CASSKRPGTYEQYF
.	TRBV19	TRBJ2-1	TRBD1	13	TGTGCCAGTAGTATAGTGGGACAGATTGAGCAGTTCTTC	CASSIVGQIEQFF
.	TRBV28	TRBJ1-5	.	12	TGTGCCAGCAGACTATTAAATCAGCCCCAGCATTTT	CASRLLNQPQHF
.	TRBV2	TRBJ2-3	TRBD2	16	TGTGCCAGCAGTGAAAGGGAGCTAGCGGGAGCTGATACGCAGTATTTT	CASSERELAGADTQYF
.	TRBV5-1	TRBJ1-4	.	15	TGCGCCAGCAGCTTGGAATTTGCAACTAATGAAAAACTGTTTTTT	CASSLEFATNEKLFF
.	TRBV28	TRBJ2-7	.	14	TGTGCCAGCAAAAACCCGAATAGTCCCTACGAGCAGTACTTC	CASKNPNSPYEQYF
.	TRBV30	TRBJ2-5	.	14	TGTGCCTGGAGTGTAGGGGGGGTTCAAGAGACCCAGTACTTC	CAWSVGGVQETQYF
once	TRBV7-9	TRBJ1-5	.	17	TGTGCCAGCAGCTCCGGCGGGGGGGCAGCTAGCAATCAGCCCCAGCATTTT	CASSSGGGAASNQPQHF
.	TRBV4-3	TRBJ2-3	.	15	TGCGCCAGCAGCCTCGGTGGACCCCGCGGAGATACGCAGTATTTT	CASSLGGPRGDTQYF
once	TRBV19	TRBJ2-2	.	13	TGTGCCAGTAGTAACATCGGCACCGGGGAGCTGTTTTTT	CASSNIGTGELFF
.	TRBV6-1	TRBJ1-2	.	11	TGTGCCAGCAGTGAATGGTATGGCTACACCTTC	CASSEWYGYTF
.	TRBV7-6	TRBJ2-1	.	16	TGTGCCAGCAGCTTAGAGAAGCAGGGCGGATACAATGAGCAGTTCTTC	CASSLEKQGGYNEQFF
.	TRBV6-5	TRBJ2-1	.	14	TGTGCCAGCAGTTACTGGGACAAGAGGGATGAGCAGTTCTTC	CASSYWDKRDEQFF
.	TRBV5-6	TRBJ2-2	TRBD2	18	TGTGCCAGCAGCTTGGTAGGAGCGGGAGGGTCGGACACCGGGGAGCTGTTTTTT	CASSLVGAGGSDTGELFF
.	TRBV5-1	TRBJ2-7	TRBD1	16	TGCGCCAGCAGCTCTAAAACCGGACAGGGGGCCTACGAGCAGTACTTC	CASSSKTGQGAYEQYF
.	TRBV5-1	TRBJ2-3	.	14	TGCGCCAGCAGCTTGGCCGGCGCTTCAGATACGCAGTATTTT	CASSLAGASDTQYF
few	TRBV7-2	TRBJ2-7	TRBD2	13	TGTGCCAGCAGCTTAGAGCGGGGTCGGGAGCAGTACTTC	CASSLERGREQYF
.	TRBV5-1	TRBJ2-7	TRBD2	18	TGCGCCAGCAGCTTGGGGTGGTCGGCTAGCGGGAGTTTGGCCGAGCAGTACTTC	CASSLGWSASGSLAEQYF
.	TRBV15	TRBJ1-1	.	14	TGTGCCACCAGCAGTCTAGGGACACCCAGGGGTACTTTCTTT	CATSSLGTPRGTFF
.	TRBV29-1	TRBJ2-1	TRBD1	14	TGCAGCGTTGAAACAGGGGCCTCCTACAATGAGCAGTTCTTC	CSVETGASYNEQFF
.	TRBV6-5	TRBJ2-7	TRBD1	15	TGTGCCAGCAGTTCTACAGACAGGGCCTTACACGAGCAGTACTTC	CASSSTDRALHEQYF
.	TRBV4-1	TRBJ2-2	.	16	TGCGCCAGCAGCCCCGCGCCCGCGGGGATAGAAGGGGAGCTGTTTTTT	CASSPAPAGIEGELFF
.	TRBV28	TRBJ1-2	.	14	TGTGCCAGCAGTTTAGCTCAAATTCGGAGAGGCTACACCTTC	CASSLAQIRRGYTF
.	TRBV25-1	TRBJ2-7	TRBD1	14	TGTGCCAGCAGTGATTCCGGGACAGTCTACGAGCAGTACTTC	CASSDSGTVYEQYF
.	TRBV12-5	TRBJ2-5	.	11	TGTGCTAGTGGTTTGGGAGAGACCCAGTACTTC	CASGLGETQYF
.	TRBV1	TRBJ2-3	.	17	TGCACCAGCAGGTCCGGAGCGGGGGGGCCCAGCACAGATACGCAGTATTTT	CTSRSGAGGPSTDTQYF
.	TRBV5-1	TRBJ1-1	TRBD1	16	TGCGCCAGCAGCTTGGCAGGGACAGGGGCACTCACTGAAGCTTTCTTT	CASSLAGTGALTEAFF
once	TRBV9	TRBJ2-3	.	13	TGTGCCAGCAGCCCCCCAGGAGGGGATACGCAGTATTTT	CASSPPGGDTQYF
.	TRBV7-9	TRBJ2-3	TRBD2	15	TGTGCCAGCAGCTTAGTTCTAGCGGGAGCAGATACGCAGTATTTT	CASSLVLAGADTQYF
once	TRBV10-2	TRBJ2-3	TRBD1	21	TGCGCCAGCAGGGGGACAGGGGGCAGGTCTAGCGGGAAATGGAGAACAGATACGCAGTATTTT	CASRGTGGRSSGKWRTDTQYF
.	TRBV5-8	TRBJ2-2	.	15	TGTGCCAGCAGCTTGGCGGTCCGTATAGGCGGGGAGCTGTTTTTT	CASSLAVRIGGELFF
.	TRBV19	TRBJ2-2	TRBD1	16	TGTGCCAGTATAGGACAGGGGGCAGTTAAGCACGGGGAGCTGTTTTTT	CASIGQGAVKHGELFF
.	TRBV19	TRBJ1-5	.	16	TGTGCCAGTAGTATAAGGGCAGGGAACGGCAATCAGCCCCAGCATTTT	CASSIRAGNGNQPQHF
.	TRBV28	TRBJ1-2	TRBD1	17	TGTGCCAGCATCCGAGCCGATGGACAGGGGACCCGCGGAGGCTACACCTTC	CASIRADGQGTRGGYTF
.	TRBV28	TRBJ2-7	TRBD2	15	TGTGCCAGCAGTACTAGCGGGGGCGTGGTATACGAGCAGTACTTC	CASSTSGGVVYEQYF
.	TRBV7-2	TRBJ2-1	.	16	TGTGCCAGCAGCGCCCAGACCTTAACTTCCTACAATGAGCAGTTCTTC	CASSAQTLTSYNEQFF
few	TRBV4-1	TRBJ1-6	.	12	TGCGCCAGCAGCCAAGGACCTTCGCCCCTCCACTTT	CASSQGPSPLHF
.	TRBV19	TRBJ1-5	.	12	TGTGCCAGTAGTATTAGGGCCCAGCCCCAGCATTTT	CASSIRAQPQHF
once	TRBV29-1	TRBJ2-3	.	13	TGCAGCGTTGAAGGGGACTTCACAGATACGCAGTATTTT	CSVEGDFTDTQYF
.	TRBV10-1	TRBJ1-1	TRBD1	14	TGCGCCAGCAAGGAGGGGGCTGCGGACACTGAAGCTTTCTTT	CASKEGAADTEAFF
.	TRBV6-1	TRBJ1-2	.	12	TGTGCCAGCAGTGAACGCATCTATGGCTACACCTTC	CASSERIYGYTF